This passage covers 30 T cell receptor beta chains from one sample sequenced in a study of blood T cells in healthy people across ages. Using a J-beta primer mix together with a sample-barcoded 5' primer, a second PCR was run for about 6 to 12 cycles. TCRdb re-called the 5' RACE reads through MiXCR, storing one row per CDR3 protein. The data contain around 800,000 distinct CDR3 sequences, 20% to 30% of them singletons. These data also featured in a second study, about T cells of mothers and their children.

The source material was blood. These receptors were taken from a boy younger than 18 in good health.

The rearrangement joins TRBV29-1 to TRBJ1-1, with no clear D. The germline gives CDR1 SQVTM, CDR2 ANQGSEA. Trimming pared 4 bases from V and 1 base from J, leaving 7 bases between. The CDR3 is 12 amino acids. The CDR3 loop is CSVGRQNTEAFF. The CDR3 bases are TGCAGCGTTGGCAGACAGAACACTGAAGCTTTCTTT.

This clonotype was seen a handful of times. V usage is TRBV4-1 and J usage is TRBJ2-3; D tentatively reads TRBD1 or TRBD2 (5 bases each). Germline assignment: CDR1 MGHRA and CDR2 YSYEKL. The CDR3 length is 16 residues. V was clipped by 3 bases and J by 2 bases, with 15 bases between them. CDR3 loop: CASSQGRGSITDTQYF. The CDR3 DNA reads TGCGCCAGCAGCCAGGGACGGGGTTCTATCACAGATACGCAGTATTTT.

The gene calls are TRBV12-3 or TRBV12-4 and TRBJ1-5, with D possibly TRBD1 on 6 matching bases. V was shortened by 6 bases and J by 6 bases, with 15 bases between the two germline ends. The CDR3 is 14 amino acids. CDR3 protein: CASSGLVGGQPQHF. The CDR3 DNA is TGTGCCAGCAGCGGGCTAGTAGGGGGTCAGCCCCAGCATTTT.

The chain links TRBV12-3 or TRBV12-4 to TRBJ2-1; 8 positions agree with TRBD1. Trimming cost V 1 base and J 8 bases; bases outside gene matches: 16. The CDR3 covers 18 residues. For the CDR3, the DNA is TGTGCCAGCAGTTTAGGTAGGGTAGGCCAGGGGGCGCGGGATGAGCAGTTCTTC. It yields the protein CASSLGRVGQGARDEQFF.

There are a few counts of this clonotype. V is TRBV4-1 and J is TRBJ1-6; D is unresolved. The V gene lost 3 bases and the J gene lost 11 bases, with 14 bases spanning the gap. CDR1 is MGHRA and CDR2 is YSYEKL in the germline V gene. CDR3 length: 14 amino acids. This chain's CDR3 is CASSQIVGLTPLHF. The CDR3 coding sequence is TGCGCCAGCAGCCAGATTGTCGGCTTGACACCCCTCCACTTT.

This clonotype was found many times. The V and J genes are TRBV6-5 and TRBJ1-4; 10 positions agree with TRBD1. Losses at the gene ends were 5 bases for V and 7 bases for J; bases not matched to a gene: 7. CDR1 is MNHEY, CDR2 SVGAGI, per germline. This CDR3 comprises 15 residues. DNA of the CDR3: TGTGCCAGCAGTCGTGACAGGGGGCAGACTGAAAAACTGTTTTTT. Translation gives CASSRDRGQTEKLFF.

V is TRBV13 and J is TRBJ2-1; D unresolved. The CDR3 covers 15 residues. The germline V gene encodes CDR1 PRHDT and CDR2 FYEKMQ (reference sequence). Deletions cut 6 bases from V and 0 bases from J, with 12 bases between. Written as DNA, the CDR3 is TGTGCCAGCAGTCTGGAACGTGCCTCCTACAATGAGCAGTTCTTC. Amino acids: CASSLERASYNEQFF.

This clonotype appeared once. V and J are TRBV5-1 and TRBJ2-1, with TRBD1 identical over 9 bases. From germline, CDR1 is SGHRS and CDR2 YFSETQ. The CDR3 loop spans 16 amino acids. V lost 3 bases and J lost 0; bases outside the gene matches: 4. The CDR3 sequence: CASSSSTGGSYNEQFF. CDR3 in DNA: TGCGCCAGCAGCTCTTCGACAGGGGGCTCCTACAATGAGCAGTTCTTC.

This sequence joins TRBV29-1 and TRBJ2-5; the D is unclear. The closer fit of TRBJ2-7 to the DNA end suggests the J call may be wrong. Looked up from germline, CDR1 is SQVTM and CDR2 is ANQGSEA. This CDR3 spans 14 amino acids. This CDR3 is CSVDGRWISYEQYF. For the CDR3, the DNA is TGCAGCGTCGACGGACGGTGGATCTCCTACGAGCAGTACTTC.

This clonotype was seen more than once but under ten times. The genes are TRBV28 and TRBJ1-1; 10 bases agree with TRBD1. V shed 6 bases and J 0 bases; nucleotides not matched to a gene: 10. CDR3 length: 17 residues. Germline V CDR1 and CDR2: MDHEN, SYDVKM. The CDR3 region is CASSLVPGQGLNTEAFF. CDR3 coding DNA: TGTGCCAGCAGCCTCGTCCCGGGACAGGGGTTGAACACTGAAGCTTTCTTT.

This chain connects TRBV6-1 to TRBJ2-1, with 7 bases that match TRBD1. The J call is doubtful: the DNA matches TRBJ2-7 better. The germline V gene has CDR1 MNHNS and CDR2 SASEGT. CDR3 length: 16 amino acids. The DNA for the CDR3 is TGTGCCAGCAGAACTAACAGGGGAAGGATTACTACGAAGCAGTACTTC. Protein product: CASRTNRGRITTKQYF.

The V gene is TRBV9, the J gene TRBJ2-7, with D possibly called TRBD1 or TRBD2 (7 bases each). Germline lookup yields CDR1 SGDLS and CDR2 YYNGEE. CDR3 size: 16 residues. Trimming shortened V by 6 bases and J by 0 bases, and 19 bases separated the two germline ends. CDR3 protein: CASISGGTADSYEQYF. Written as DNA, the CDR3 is TGTGCCAGCATCTCCGGGGGGACAGCAGACTCCTACGAGCAGTACTTC.

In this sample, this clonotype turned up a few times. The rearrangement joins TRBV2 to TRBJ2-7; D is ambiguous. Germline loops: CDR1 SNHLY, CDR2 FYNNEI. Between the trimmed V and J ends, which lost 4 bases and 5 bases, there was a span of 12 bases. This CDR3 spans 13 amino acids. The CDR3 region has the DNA TGTGCCAGCAGTGGGGCCAACCCCAACGAGCAGTACTTC. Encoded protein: CASSGANPNEQYF.

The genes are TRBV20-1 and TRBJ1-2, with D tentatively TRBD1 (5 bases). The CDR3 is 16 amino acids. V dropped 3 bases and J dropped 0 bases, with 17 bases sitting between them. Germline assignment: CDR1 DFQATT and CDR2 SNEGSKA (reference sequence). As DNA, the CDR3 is TGCAGTGCTAGGGACAAGCCAGGCCTAGCTAACTATGGCTACACCTTC. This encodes CSARDKPGLANYGYTF.

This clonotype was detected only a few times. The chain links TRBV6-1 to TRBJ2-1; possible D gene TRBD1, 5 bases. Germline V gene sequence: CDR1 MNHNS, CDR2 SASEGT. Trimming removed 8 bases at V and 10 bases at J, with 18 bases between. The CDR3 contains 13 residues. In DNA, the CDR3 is TGTGCCAGCGGGCCTTCAGGGTGGAGCGAGCAGTTCTTC. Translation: CASGPSGWSEQFF.

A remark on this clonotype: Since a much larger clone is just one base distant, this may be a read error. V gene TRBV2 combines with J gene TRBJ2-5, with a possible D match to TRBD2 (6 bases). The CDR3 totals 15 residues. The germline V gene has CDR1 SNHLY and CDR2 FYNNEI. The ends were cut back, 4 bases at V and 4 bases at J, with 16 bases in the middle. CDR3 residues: CASSVRRGDPETQYF. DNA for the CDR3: TGTGCCAGCAGTGTAAGGCGGGGAGACCCAGAGACCCAGTACTTC.

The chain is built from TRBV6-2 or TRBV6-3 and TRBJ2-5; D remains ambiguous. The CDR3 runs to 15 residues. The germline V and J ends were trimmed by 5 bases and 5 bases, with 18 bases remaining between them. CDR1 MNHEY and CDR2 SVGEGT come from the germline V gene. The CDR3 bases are TGTGCCAGCAGTCAGGCTTCGACATTTCTGGAGACCCAGTACTTC. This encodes CASSQASTFLETQYF.

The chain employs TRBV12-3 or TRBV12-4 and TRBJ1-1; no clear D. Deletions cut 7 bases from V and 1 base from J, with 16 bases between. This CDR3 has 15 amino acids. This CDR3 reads CASTSGSGRNTEAFF. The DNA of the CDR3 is TGTGCCAGCACCTCTGGGTCAGGCCGGAACACTGAAGCTTTCTTT.

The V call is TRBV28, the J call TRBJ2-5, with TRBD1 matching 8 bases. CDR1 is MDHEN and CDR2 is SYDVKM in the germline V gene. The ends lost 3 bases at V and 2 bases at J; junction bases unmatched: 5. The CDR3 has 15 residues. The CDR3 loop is CASSFLGTGQETQYF. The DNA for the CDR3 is TGTGCCAGCAGTTTTTTAGGGACAGGACAAGAGACCCAGTACTTC.

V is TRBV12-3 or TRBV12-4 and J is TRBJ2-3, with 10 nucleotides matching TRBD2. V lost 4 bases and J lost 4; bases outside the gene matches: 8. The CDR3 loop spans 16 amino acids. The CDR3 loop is CASSSSRGTSADTQYF. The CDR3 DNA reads TGTGCCAGCAGTTCATCGCGGGGGACTAGCGCAGATACGCAGTATTTT.

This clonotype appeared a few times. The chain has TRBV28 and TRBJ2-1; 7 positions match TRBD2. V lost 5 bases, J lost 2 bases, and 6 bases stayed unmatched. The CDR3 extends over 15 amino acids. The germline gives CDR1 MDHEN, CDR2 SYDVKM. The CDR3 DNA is TGTGCCAGCAGTGAAACTAGCGCAACCTACAATGAGCAGTTCTTC. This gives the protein CASSETSATYNEQFF.

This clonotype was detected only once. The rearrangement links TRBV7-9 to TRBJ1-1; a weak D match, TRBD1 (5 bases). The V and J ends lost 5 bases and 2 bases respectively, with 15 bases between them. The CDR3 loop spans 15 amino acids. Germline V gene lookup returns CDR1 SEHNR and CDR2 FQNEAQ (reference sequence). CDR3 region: CASSPPLTANTEAFF. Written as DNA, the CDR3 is TGTGCCAGCAGCCCCCCTCTGACAGCTAACACTGAAGCTTTCTTT. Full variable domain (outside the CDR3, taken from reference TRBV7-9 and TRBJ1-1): DTGVSQNPRHKITKRGQNVTFRCDPISEHNRLYWYRQTLGQGPEFLTYFQNEAQLEKSRLLSDRFSAERPKGSFSTLEIQRTEQGDSAMYLCASSPPLTANTEAFFGQGTRLTVV.

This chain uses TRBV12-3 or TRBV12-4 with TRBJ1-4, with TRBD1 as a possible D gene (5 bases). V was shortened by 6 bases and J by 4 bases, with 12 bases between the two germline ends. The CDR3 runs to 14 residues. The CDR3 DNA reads TGTGCCAGCAGGTCGGGGGGAGGTAATGAAAAACTGTTTTTT. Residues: CASRSGGGNEKLFF.

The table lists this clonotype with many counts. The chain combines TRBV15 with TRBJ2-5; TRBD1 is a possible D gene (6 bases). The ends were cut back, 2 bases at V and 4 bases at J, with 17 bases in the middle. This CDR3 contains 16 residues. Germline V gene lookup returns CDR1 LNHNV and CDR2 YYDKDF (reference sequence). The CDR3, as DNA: TGTGCCACCAGCAGACCGAAACAGGGTGTCGGAGAGACCCAGTACTTC. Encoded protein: CATSRPKQGVGETQYF.

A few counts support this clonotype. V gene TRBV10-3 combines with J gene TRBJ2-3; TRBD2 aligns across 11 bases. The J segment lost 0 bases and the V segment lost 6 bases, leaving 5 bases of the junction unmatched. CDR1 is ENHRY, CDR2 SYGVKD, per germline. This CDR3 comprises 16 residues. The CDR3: CAIRGTSGPSTDTQYF. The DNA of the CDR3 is TGTGCCATCAGGGGGACTAGCGGCCCTAGCACAGATACGCAGTATTTT.

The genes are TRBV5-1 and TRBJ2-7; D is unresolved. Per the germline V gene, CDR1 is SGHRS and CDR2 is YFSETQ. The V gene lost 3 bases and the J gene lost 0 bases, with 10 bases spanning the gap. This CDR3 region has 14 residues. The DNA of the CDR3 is TGCGCCAGCAGCTCTTATGTTGCCTCCTACGAGCAGTACTTC. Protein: CASSSYVASYEQYF.

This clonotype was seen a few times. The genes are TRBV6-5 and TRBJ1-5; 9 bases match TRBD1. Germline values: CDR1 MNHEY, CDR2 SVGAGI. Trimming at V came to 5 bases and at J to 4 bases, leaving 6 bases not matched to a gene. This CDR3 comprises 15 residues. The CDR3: CASSPGGTGNQPQHF. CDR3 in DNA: TGTGCCAGCAGTCCCGGCGGGACAGGGAATCAGCCCCAGCATTTT.

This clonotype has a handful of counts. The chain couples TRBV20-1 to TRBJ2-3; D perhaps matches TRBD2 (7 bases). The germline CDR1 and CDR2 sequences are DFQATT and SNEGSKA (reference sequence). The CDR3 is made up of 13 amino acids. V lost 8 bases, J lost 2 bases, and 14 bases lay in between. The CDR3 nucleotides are TGCAGTCCTGGGGGGGGCTTCACAGATACGCAGTATTTT. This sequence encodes CSPGGGFTDTQYF.

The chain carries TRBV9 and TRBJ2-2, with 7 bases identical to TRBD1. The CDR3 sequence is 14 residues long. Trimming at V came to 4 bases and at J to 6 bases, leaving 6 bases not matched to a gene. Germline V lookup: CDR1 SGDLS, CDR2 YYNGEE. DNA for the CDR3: TGTGCCAGCAGCTATACACAGGGGCCCGGGGAGCTGTTTTTT. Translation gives CASSYTQGPGELFF.

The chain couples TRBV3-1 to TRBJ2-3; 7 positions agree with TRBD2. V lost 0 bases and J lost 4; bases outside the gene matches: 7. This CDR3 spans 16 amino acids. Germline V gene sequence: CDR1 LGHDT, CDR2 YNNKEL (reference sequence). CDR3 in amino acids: CASSQEASGGSDTQYF. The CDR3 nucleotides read TGTGCCAGCAGCCAAGAGGCTAGCGGCGGATCAGATACGCAGTATTTT.